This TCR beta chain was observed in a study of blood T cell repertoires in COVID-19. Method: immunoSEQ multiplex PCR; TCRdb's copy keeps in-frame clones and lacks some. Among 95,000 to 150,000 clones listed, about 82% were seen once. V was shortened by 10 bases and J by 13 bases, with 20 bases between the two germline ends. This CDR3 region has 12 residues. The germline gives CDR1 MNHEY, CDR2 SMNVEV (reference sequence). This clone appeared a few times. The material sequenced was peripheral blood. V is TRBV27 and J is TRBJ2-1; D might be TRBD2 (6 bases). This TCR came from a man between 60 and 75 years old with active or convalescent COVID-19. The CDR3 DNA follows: TGTGCCACCTCGGAAGGAGGGCCTTATCAGTTCTTC. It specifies CATSEGGPYQFF.